A selection of T cell receptor beta chains follows, all from one sample in a study of T cell changes during pregnancy in multiple sclerosis. Some clones are missing from TCRdb's copy, which holds only in-frame ones; the method was immunoSEQ multiplex PCR. Of about 73,000 clones in the sample, 85% to 95% were seen once. The sequencing used peripheral blood, collected in the third trimester of pregnancy. The receptors were gathered from a female donor in good health, enrolled as a control in a pregnancy study. Both conserved end residues are trimmed from each CDR3.

V gene	J gene	CDR3 protein
TRBV27	TRBJ2-3	ASNLGQTSTDTQY
TRBV30	TRBJ1-5	AWSVRRDQPQH
TRBV7-2	TRBJ2-7	ASSLDSAGEQY
TRBV28	TRBJ2-5	ASSLGLAGDSLQETQY
TRBV18	TRBJ1-4	ASSPRSSEKLF
TRBV4-2	TRBJ2-3	ASSQGQGDTDTQY
TRBV16	TRBJ2-3	ASSDSFSTDTQY
TRBV14	TRBJ1-6	ASSRRGANSPLH
TRBV7-9	TRBJ2-1	ASSSGRENEQF
TRBV27	TRBJ1-4	ASSILRDRREKLF
TRBV28	TRBJ1-1	ASSRTGSIEAF
TRBV23-1	TRBJ2-7	ASSHRTARSYEQY
TRBV27	TRBJ1-1	ASSLGGNTEAF
TRBV10-3	TRBJ2-6	AISLGSLSGANVLT
TRBV28	TRBJ1-1	ASGWDRGLVDEAF
TRBV2	TRBJ1-1	ASSERAGWYTEAF
TRBV19	TRBJ2-1	ASSRRWYNEQF
TRBV19	TRBJ2-3	ASSPLGTSGSRADTQY
TRBV5-6	TRBJ1-2	ASSLGLGYGYT
TRBV2	TRBJ1-2	ASRPGQGTLLYGYT
TRBV10-3	TRBJ2-2	AIRDRVVGELF
TRBV9	TRBJ1-2	ASSPST
TRBV10-1	TRBJ2-1	ASSGSGGLDEQF
TRBV6-5	TRBJ2-7	ASIQGVGGEQY
TRBV28	TRBJ2-2	ASRASGGAGGELF
TRBV19	TRBJ1-1	ASTWAPGGYTEAF
TRBV28	TRBJ2-7	ASSRTGPYEQY